A selection of T cell receptor beta chains follows, all from one sample in a study of lymphopenia after photon versus proton radiotherapy. Clones were sequenced by immunoSEQ multiplex PCR, and TCRdb holds only the in-frame ones, with some missing. The top ten clones hold about 13% of a sample with 60,000 to 75,000 clones, around 90% of them seen once. The sample was peripheral blood, taken from a patient treated with proton-based radiotherapy. The receptors come from an elderly man with esophageal cancer. Each CDR3 is given with its conserved first and last residue. D genes are given only for firm matches. Expanded clones are given a class, and other clones once, few, many or no size at all.

V: TRBV18
size: NA
J: TRBJ1-1
D: NA
CDR3: CASSPAKEGRTMNTEAFF
DNA: TGTGCCAGCTCACCAGCAAAGGAGGGAAGAACCATGAACACTGAAGCTTTCTTT

V: TRBV30
size: NA
J: TRBJ1-4
D: NA
CDR3: CAGSPGGTNEKLFF
DNA: TGTGCCGGTTCCCCCGGGGGGACTAATGAAAAACTGTTTTTT

V: TRBV30
size: NA
J: TRBJ1-2
D: NA
CDR3: CAWGRGIYGYTF
DNA: TGTGCCTGGGGTCGCGGAATCTACGGCTACACCTTC

V: TRBV4-1
size: NA
J: TRBJ1-1
D: NA
CDR3: CASSQDLNRETEAFF
DNA: TGCGCCAGCAGCCAAGATCTCAACAGGGAAACTGAAGCTTTCTTT

V: TRBV5-5
size: NA
J: TRBJ2-3
D: TRBD1
CDR3: CASSHRTGRDTQYF
DNA: TGTGCCAGCAGCCACCGGACAGGGCGGGATACGCAGTATTTT

V: TRBV5-1
size: NA
J: TRBJ2-7
D: NA
CDR3: CASSLEYLASSYEQYF
DNA: TGCGCCAGCAGCTTGGAGTACCTAGCGTCGAGCTACGAGCAGTACTTC

V: TRBV30
size: NA
J: TRBJ2-3
D: NA
CDR3: CAWIFIPGADTQYF
DNA: TGTGCCTGGATTTTTATCCCGGGGGCAGATACGCAGTATTTT

V: TRBV19
size: NA
J: TRBJ1-5
D: NA
CDR3: CASTRTEGQPQHF
DNA: TGTGCGAGTACCCGGACCGAGGGTCAGCCCCAGCATTTT

V: TRBV11-3
size: NA
J: TRBJ2-1
D: TRBD2
CDR3: CASSLGPGGLQEQFF
DNA: TGTGCCAGCAGCTTAGGACCGGGGGGACTTCAAGAGCAGTTCTTC

V: TRBV16
size: NA
J: TRBJ1-2
D: NA
CDR3: CASSQAGQRYGYTF
DNA: TGTGCCAGCAGCCAGGCGGGACAACGCTATGGCTACACCTTC

V: TRBV30
size: NA
J: TRBJ2-3
D: NA
CDR3: CAWSVRHGVTDTQYF
DNA: TGTGCCTGGAGTGTAAGGCACGGAGTCACAGATACGCAGTATTTT

V: TRBV14
size: NA
J: TRBJ2-7
D: TRBD1
CDR3: CASSRGGGTGSSYEQYF
DNA: TGTGCCAGCAGCCGTGGAGGCGGGACAGGTAGCTCCTACGAGCAGTACTTC

V: TRBV2
size: NA
J: TRBJ2-1
D: TRBD1
CDR3: CAKDRGPGFLYNEQFF
DNA: TGTGCCAAGGACAGGGGGCCCGGGTTCCTCTACAATGAGCAGTTCTTC

V: TRBV11-2
size: NA
J: TRBJ2-7
D: NA
CDR3: CASSLRDISYEQYF
DNA: TGTGCCAGCAGCTTGAGGGACATTTCCTACGAGCAGTACTTC

V: TRBV7-9
size: NA
J: TRBJ2-1
D: TRBD1
CDR3: CASSLGQGRGNEQFF
DNA: TGTGCCAGCAGCTTAGGACAGGGAAGGGGCAATGAGCAGTTCTTC

V: TRBV19
size: NA
J: TRBJ1-2
D: NA
CDR3: CASSIGGRNYGYTF
DNA: TGTGCCAGTAGTATAGGCGGACGAAACTATGGCTACACCTTC

V: TRBV5-6
size: NA
J: TRBJ1-1
D: TRBD1
CDR3: CASMRGTGTTEAFF
DNA: TGTGCCAGCATGCGGGGGACAGGGACCACTGAAGCTTTCTTT

V: TRBV14
size: NA
J: TRBJ1-2
D: NA
CDR3: CASSQHRDDSPYGYTF
DNA: TGTGCCAGCAGCCAGCATAGGGACGACTCGCCCTATGGCTACACCTTC

V: TRBV10-3
size: NA
J: TRBJ1-5
D: NA
CDR3: CAISERTVNQPQHF
DNA: TGTGCCATCAGTGAGAGGACAGTTAATCAGCCCCAGCATTTT

V: TRBV5-5
size: NA
J: TRBJ2-3
D: TRBD1
CDR3: CASRHFKRTGPDTQYF
DNA: TGTGCCAGCAGGCATTTTAAAAGGACAGGTCCAGATACGCAGTATTTT

V: TRBV11-2
size: NA
J: TRBJ2-3
D: TRBD2
CDR3: CASSLASGGAVDTQYF
DNA: TGTGCCAGCAGCTTAGCTAGCGGGGGGGCAGTAGATACGCAGTATTTT

V: TRBV12-5
size: NA
J: TRBJ2-1
D: NA
CDR3: CASGLVRNSLSYNEQFF
DNA: TGTGCTAGTGGTTTGGTACGGAACTCACTCTCCTACAATGAGCAGTTCTTC

V: TRBV5-1
size: NA
J: TRBJ2-1
D: NA
CDR3: CASSLRPGQYYNEQFF
DNA: TGCGCCAGCAGCCTCAGACCGGGGCAATACTACAATGAGCAGTTCTTC

V: TRBV4-3
size: once
J: TRBJ1-2
D: NA
CDR3: CASRDSYGYTF
DNA: TGCGCCAGCAGGGACAGCTATGGCTACACCTTC

V: TRBV4-3
size: NA
J: TRBJ2-2
D: TRBD1
CDR3: CASSLRQGSTGELFF
DNA: TGCGCCAGCAGCCTCAGACAGGGGAGCACCGGGGAGCTGTTTTTT

V: TRBV5-6
size: NA
J: TRBJ2-5
D: TRBD2
CDR3: CASSPGLAGVQETQYF
DNA: TGTGCCAGCAGCCCCGGACTAGCGGGTGTCCAAGAGACCCAGTACTTC

V: TRBV5-1
size: NA
J: TRBJ2-7
D: TRBD2
CDR3: CASSLWRLAGKGLHEQYF
DNA: TGCGCCAGCAGCTTGTGGAGACTAGCGGGAAAGGGCCTCCACGAGCAGTACTTC

V: TRBV27
size: NA
J: TRBJ1-4
D: TRBD1
CDR3: CASSLRPGTGDEKLFF
DNA: TGTGCCAGCAGTTTGCGCCCCGGGACAGGGGACGAAAAACTGTTTTTT

V: TRBV25-1
size: few
J: TRBJ1-5
D: NA
CDR3: CASSPGGSNQPQHF
DNA: TGTGCCAGCAGTCCCGGGGGGAGCAATCAGCCCCAGCATTTT